This is a list of T cell receptor beta chains from one sample in a study of identical twins. Each CDR3 protein is one row after TCRdb ran MiXCR on the 5' RACE reads. This table has around 300,000 distinct CDR3 sequences, roughly 8.6% appearing once. The same specimen was also included in a second study, on yellow fever vaccine responses in identical twins.

Sequencing was performed on memory (CD45RO+) T cells sorted from blood. The receptors stem from a woman aged 18-35 years in good health. Each CDR3 is given with its conserved first and last residue. A D gene is named only where the DNA matches it firmly. Clone size is not always given. Where it is, it says once, few, many or a class for expanded clones.

CASSTQGSTEAFF	TGTGCCAGCAGCACTCAGGGTTCTACTGAAGCTTTCTTT	few	TRBV7-2	TRBJ1-1	-
CSARALSGSPINEQFF	TGCAGTGCTAGGGCCCTCAGCGGGAGTCCTATTAATGAGCAGTTCTTC	many	TRBV20-1	TRBJ2-1	TRBD2
CASSIAGGTDTQYF	TGTGCCAGCAGCATAGCGGGGGGCACAGATACGCAGTATTTT	many	TRBV12-3/TRBV12-4	TRBJ2-3	TRBD2
CASSQGEGINTEAFF	TGTGCCAGCAGCCAAGGGGAAGGGATAAACACTGAAGCTTTCTTT	many	TRBV3-1	TRBJ1-1	-
CASSDPLAGGAEETQYF	TGTGCCAGCAGCGACCCTCTAGCGGGAGGGGCCGAAGAGACCCAGTACTTC	-	TRBV2	TRBJ2-5	TRBD2
CASSLPSGGADTQYF	TGTGCCAGCAGCTTGCCTAGCGGGGGGGCCGATACGCAGTATTTT	few	TRBV5-5	TRBJ2-3	TRBD2
CSARFGQANTEAFF	TGCAGTGCTAGGTTCGGGCAGGCGAACACTGAAGCTTTCTTT	-	TRBV20-1	TRBJ1-1	-
CATSSRDYGYTF	TGTGCCACCAGCAGTAGAGACTATGGCTACACCTTC	-	TRBV15	TRBJ1-2	-
CASSFRAGRGTEAFF	TGCGCCAGCAGCTTCAGGGCAGGGCGAGGGACTGAAGCTTTCTTT	many	TRBV5-1	TRBJ1-1	-
CASSQGESTDTQYF	TGTGCCAGCAGCCAAGGGGAGAGCACAGATACGCAGTATTTT	many	TRBV4-2	TRBJ2-3	-
CASSQVTVGEDTGELFF	TGTGCCAGCAGCCAAGTGACGGTAGGGGAGGACACCGGGGAGCTGTTTTTT	many	TRBV4-2	TRBJ2-2	-
CASSPLAGGGEQYF	TGTGCCAGCAGCCCACTAGCGGGAGGTGGCGAGCAGTACTTC	many	TRBV12-3/TRBV12-4	TRBJ2-7	TRBD2
CASSLQHSNQPQHF	TGTGCCAGCAGCCTACAGCATAGCAATCAGCCCCAGCATTTT	few	TRBV7-8	TRBJ1-5	-
CSVPVADTQYF	TGCAGCGTTCCTGTGGCGGATACGCAGTATTTT	many	TRBV29-1	TRBJ2-3	-
CASSFDSGAWWLAGEMSNEQFF	TGTGCCAGCAGTTTTGACTCTGGGGCCTGGTGGCTAGCGGGAGAGATGAGCAATGAGCAGTTCTTC	many	TRBV12-3/TRBV12-4	TRBJ2-1	TRBD2
CASSQGRQAYYGYTF	TGTGCCAGCAGCCAAGGCCGGCAGGCTTACTATGGCTACACCTTC	many	TRBV3-1	TRBJ1-2	-
CASRRTSGSVYEQFF	TGTGCCAGCAGACGGACTAGCGGGAGTGTGTATGAGCAGTTCTTC	-	TRBV14	TRBJ2-1	TRBD2
CSAQGDTDTQYF	TGCAGTGCCCAGGGGGACACAGATACGCAGTATTTT	few	TRBV20-1	TRBJ2-3	TRBD1
CASIPGGTFSSYNSPLHF	TGTGCCAGCATCCCCGGCGGGACATTCAGCTCCTATAATTCACCCCTCCACTTT	few	TRBV28	TRBJ1-6	-
CASRGTSAYEQYF	TGTGCCAGCAGAGGGACTAGCGCCTACGAGCAGTACTTC	-	TRBV27	TRBJ2-7	TRBD2
CASSLWPLTDTQYF	TGTGCCAGCAGTTTATGGCCCCTCACAGATACGCAGTATTTT	-	TRBV27	TRBJ2-3	-
CASSLVTAGEQFF	TGCGCCAGCAGCTTGGTAACGGCGGGTGAGCAGTTCTTC	many	TRBV5-1	TRBJ2-1	-
CASSQRDRVAEQYF	TGTGCCAGCAGCCAACGGGACAGGGTGGCCGAGCAGTACTTC	-	TRBV3-1	TRBJ2-7	TRBD1
CASSPRLAGRDTQYF	TGTGCCAGCAGCCCGAGGCTAGCGGGAAGAGATACGCAGTATTTT	few	TRBV7-2	TRBJ2-3	TRBD2
CASSLGSIGELFF	TGCGCCAGCAGCTTGGGTTCTATCGGGGAGCTGTTTTTT	many	TRBV5-1	TRBJ2-2	-
CASSLERGAGNTIYF	TGCGCCAGCAGCTTGGAACGTGGGGCTGGAAACACCATATATTTT	few	TRBV5-1	TRBJ1-3	-
CASSLLATYEQYF	TGCGCCAGCAGCTTGCTAGCAACCTACGAGCAGTACTTC	many	TRBV5-1	TRBJ2-7	-
CASSLPQGRVSGANVLTF	TGTGCCAGCAGCCTGCCACAGGGCAGAGTCTCTGGGGCCAACGTCCTGACTTTC	few	TRBV11-2	TRBJ2-6	-
CATSRVPGSNEKLFF	TGTGCCACCAGCAGAGTACCAGGTTCTAATGAAAAACTGTTTTTT	-	TRBV15	TRBJ1-4	-
CASSQAGGAYEQYF	TGTGCCAGTAGTCAAGCGGGAGGTGCCTACGAGCAGTACTTC	-	TRBV19	TRBJ2-7	TRBD2
CSARDGGGSAYNDQFF	TGCAGTGCTAGAGATGGAGGGGGGTCGGCCTACAATGATCAGTTCTTC	-	TRBV20-1	TRBJ2-1	-
CASSGMTSGASYEQYF	TGCGCCAGCAGCGGGATGACTAGCGGGGCATCCTACGAGCAGTACTTC	few	TRBV5-1	TRBJ2-7	TRBD2
CASGLGGRVNNEQFF	TGTGCTAGTGGTTTGGGAGGGAGGGTCAACAATGAGCAGTTCTTC	-	TRBV12-5	TRBJ2-1	TRBD2
CASSYYGASGAYEQYF	TGTGCCAGCAGTTACTACGGGGCTAGCGGGGCCTACGAGCAGTACTTC	few	TRBV6-5	TRBJ2-7	TRBD2
CASSESRRLSSGANVLTF	TGTGCCAGCAGTGAATCTCGCAGGCTCTCCTCTGGGGCCAACGTCCTGACTTTC	-	TRBV25-1	TRBJ2-6	-
CASSHGLEVNEQFF	TGTGCCAGCAGCCACGGACTAGAGGTCAATGAGCAGTTCTTC	many	TRBV3-1	TRBJ2-1	TRBD2
CASSSAYRGSKNQPQHF	TGTGCCAGCAGTTCGGCGTACAGGGGGTCAAAGAATCAGCCCCAGCATTTT	few	TRBV28	TRBJ1-5	TRBD1
CASSLGTGAYNEQFF	TGTGCCAGCTCACTCGGGACAGGGGCCTACAATGAGCAGTTCTTC	many	TRBV18	TRBJ2-1	TRBD1
CASSYGQHTGELFF	TGTGCCAGCAGCTACGGACAGCACACCGGGGAGCTGTTTTTT	-	TRBV5-6	TRBJ2-2	-
CASSFRGSSYNEQFF	TGTGCCAGCAGCTTTCGCGGGAGCTCCTACAATGAGCAGTTCTTC	many	TRBV7-8	TRBJ2-1	TRBD2
CASSPTGGVREKLFF	TGTGCCAGCAGTCCTACTGGGGGGGTGAGAGAAAAACTGTTTTTT	-	TRBV6-1	TRBJ1-4	-
CASSSTGSAGANVLTF	TGCGCCAGCAGCTCGACAGGTTCTGCTGGGGCCAACGTCCTGACTTTC	-	TRBV5-1	TRBJ2-6	-